The clone carrying this TCR beta chain appeared many times. Antigen: not known. This entry belongs to a study of neurological immune-mediated disorders. For the study at large: The study included around 35 multiple sclerosis patients, roughly 30 relapsing-remitting and 3 secondary progressive. Study results and limitations: Patients with HTLV-1-associated myelopathy showed the most TCR clonal expansion. Those with multiple sclerosis showed the least, falling below healthy controls.

Unsorted libraries came from 2 million PBMCs stored at -80 °C. The CDR3 spans 13 residues. CDR1 SQVTM and CDR2 ANQGSEA come from the germline V gene. The J segment lost 7 bases and the V segment lost 1 base, leaving 7 bases of the junction unmatched. A 10-nucleotide random UMI tagged transcripts in template-switch 5'RACE cDNA synthesis. One entry per CDR3 protein results from TCRdb running MiXCR on the 5' RACE reads. The sample consists of over 60,000 distinct CDR3 sequences, around 5.2% of them appearing once. This chain links TRBV29-1 with TRBJ2-7, with TRBD2 matching over 7 bases. The TCR was taken from a woman aged 50 to 65 with multiple sclerosis. Specimen: PBMCs. This CDR3 is CSVEVSGAGEQYV. CDR3 coding DNA: TGCAGCGTTGAAGTCAGCGGGGCCGGGGAGCAGTACGTC.